Following are 15 T cell receptor beta chains from one sample sequenced in a study of cytomegalovirus exposure and HLA in healthy donors. 13 Jbeta primers and 60 Vbeta primers were used for the PCR. Method: immunoSEQ multiplex PCR; TCRdb's copy keeps in-frame clones and lacks some. The table shows more than 85,000 clones, with approximately 82% occurring only once. Sequenced material: PBMCs. The receptor source for this set is a man aged 40-49 years in good health and CMV-seropositive.

This clone was detected a few times. V gene TRBV18 combines with J gene TRBJ1-1, with 9 bases that match TRBD1. Germline CDR1 and CDR2: KGHSH and LQKENI. V gave up 5 bases and J gave up 4 bases; unmatched junction bases: 11. The CDR3 runs to 16 residues. For the CDR3, the DNA is TGTGCCAGCTCAACCGGGACAGGGATATTGGGCACTGAAGCTTTCTTT. Translating gives CASSTGTGILGTEAFF.

In its sample, this clone was seen once. The J gene is TRBJ1-1, the V gene TRBV7-8; D is unclear. CDR1 SGHVS and CDR2 FQNEAQ come from the germline V gene. CDR3 size: 14 residues. The germline V and J ends were trimmed by 5 bases and 1 base, with 11 bases remaining between them. CDR3 nucleotides: TGTGCCAGCAGCGCCCAGGCGAGGAACACTGAAGCTTTCTTT. Encoded protein: CASSAQARNTEAFF. Looking up the rest from reference TRBV7-8 and TRBJ1-1 gives the full variable domain: GAGVSQSPRYKVAKRGQDVALRCDPISGHVSLFWYQQALGQGPEFLTYFQNEAQLDKSGLPSDRFFAERPEGSVSTLKIQRTQQEDSAVYLCASSAQARNTEAFFGQGTRLTVV.

V and J are TRBV9 and TRBJ1-2; D might be TRBD1 (6 bases). This CDR3 spans 16 amino acids. Germline values: CDR1 SGDLS, CDR2 YYNGEE. V lost 3 bases and J lost 7, with 22 bases in between. The CDR3 spells CASSAYGTFPLGGYTF. The DNA for the CDR3 is TGTGCCAGCAGCGCCTACGGGACATTTCCGCTCGGTGGCTACACCTTC.

The chain has TRBV28 and TRBJ2-4, with TRBD2 matching 10 bases. This CDR3 spans 17 amino acids. V trimming: 10 bases; J trimming: 0 bases; junction bases outside the gene matches: 12. Looked up from germline, CDR1 is MDHEN and CDR2 is SYDVKM. Written as DNA, the CDR3 is TGTGCCACCAACCTAGCGGGGGACCCTTTAGCCAAAAACATTCAGTACTTC. This encodes CATNLAGDPLAKNIQYF.

The CDR3 sequence: CASSSDRRTNNSPLHF. The CDR3 DNA sequence: TGTGCCAGCAGCTCAGACAGAAGGACGAATAATTCACCCCTCCACTTT. V is TRBV7-9 and J is TRBJ1-6, with D perhaps matching TRBD1 (5 bases). Between the trimmed V and J ends, which lost 4 bases and 5 bases, there was a span of 15 bases. The germline gives CDR1 SEHNR, CDR2 FQNEAQ (reference sequence). CDR3 size: 16 residues.

The chain employs TRBV5-4 and TRBJ2-1; 11 bases match TRBD1. V shed 5 bases and J 5 bases; nucleotides not matched to a gene: 6. The CDR3 has 15 residues. CDR1 SGHNT and CDR2 YYREEE come from the germline V gene (reference sequence). The CDR3 region is CASRRTGGADNEQFF. The DNA for the CDR3 is TGTGCCAGCAGGCGGACAGGGGGCGCAGACAATGAGCAGTTCTTC.

This rearrangement joins TRBV27 to TRBJ2-7; TRBD2 agrees at 14 bases. This CDR3 comprises 16 residues. CDR1 MNHEY and CDR2 SMNVEV come from the germline V gene (reference sequence). With 3 bases clipped from V and 4 bases from J, the junction kept 5 bases outside the gene matches. Here the CDR3 reads CASSFGTSGRGYEQYF. CDR3 nucleotides: TGTGCCAGCAGTTTTGGGACTAGCGGGAGAGGGTACGAGCAGTACTTC.

This chain connects TRBV30 to TRBJ1-5; D call uncertain. Per the germline V gene, CDR1 is GTSNPN and CDR2 is SVGIG (reference sequence). The CDR3 spans 14 residues. V lost 5 bases, J lost 3 bases, and 14 bases lay in between. The CDR3: CAWARSPYNQPQHF. CDR3 DNA sequence: TGTGCCTGGGCCCGGTCACCTTACAATCAGCCCCAGCATTTT.

This sequence joins TRBV2 and TRBJ2-7, with D perhaps TRBD1 (6 bases). Germline V gives CDR1 SNHLY, CDR2 FYNNEI. Trimming pared 8 bases from V and 3 bases from J, leaving 11 bases between. CDR3 length equals 12 residues. The CDR3 here is CASAQGNYEQYF. The CDR3 nucleotides are TGTGCCAGCGCACAGGGAAACTACGAGCAGTACTTC.

V usage is TRBV9 and J usage is TRBJ2-5; 7 nucleotides agree with TRBD1. The J call may be mistaken, given a closer DNA end match to TRBJ2-7. The CDR3 is 13 residues long. CDR1 is SGDLS and CDR2 is YYNGEE in the germline V gene. CDR3 sequence: CASSEGAAYEQYF. In DNA form, the CDR3 reads TGTGCCAGCAGCGAGGGGGCGGCCTACGAGCAGTACTTC.

V usage is TRBV19 and J usage is TRBJ2-7, with D tentatively TRBD1 (6 bases). The V end lost 3 bases, the J end lost 3 bases, and 18 bases lay between the germline ends. CDR3 length: 16 amino acids. Per germline, CDR1 LNHDA and CDR2 SQIVND (reference sequence). The CDR3 DNA is TGTGCCAGTAGTATTATGGTGACAGGTAATAACTACGAGCAGTACTTC. Translated, it gives CASSIMVTGNNYEQYF.

The chain links TRBV15 to TRBJ2-2; TRBD1 might be the D (6 bases). Trimming cost V 3 bases and J 5 bases, with 13 bases left between them. The germline CDR1 and CDR2 sequences are LNHNV and YYDKDF (reference sequence). The CDR3 has 15 residues. The CDR3 here is CATSRTIGGTGELFF. In nucleotides, the CDR3 is TGTGCCACCAGCAGGACAATAGGGGGAACCGGGGAGCTGTTTTTT.

The J gene is TRBJ2-5, the V gene TRBV5-1, with TRBD2 matching over 10 bases. After removal of 0 bases from V and 5 bases from J, the junction contained 10 bases not matched to a gene. The CDR3 has 17 amino acids. Per the germline V gene, CDR1 is SGHRS and CDR2 is YFSETQ. CDR3 in DNA: TGCGCCAGCAGCTTGGGCCTTCTAGCGGGAGCTCGTGAGACCCAGTACTTC. Amino acid sequence: CASSLGLLAGARETQYF. Complete variable domain (other parts from reference TRBV5-1 and TRBJ2-5): KAGVTQTPRYLIKTRGQQVTLSCSPISGHRSVSWYQQTPGQGLQFLFEYFSETQRNKGNFPGRFSGRQFSNSRSEMNVSTLELGDSALYLCASSLGLLAGARETQYFGPGTRLLVL.

CDR3 DNA: TGTGCCATCAGTTCGACAGTCGCTAGCACAGATACGCAGTATTTT. It encodes CAISSTVASTDTQYF. The V and J genes are TRBV10-3 and TRBJ2-3, with D possibly being TRBD1 (5 bases). V lost 5 bases and J lost 0, with 12 bases in between. Germline V lookup: CDR1 ENHRY, CDR2 SYGVKD. The CDR3 consists of 15 residues.

This clone was counted a few times. V is TRBV5-8 and J is TRBJ2-5; D is possibly TRBD2 (5 bases). V lost 5 bases, J lost 5 bases, and 22 bases lay in between. This CDR3 has 16 amino acids. From germline, CDR1 is SGHTS and CDR2 YDEGEE. CDR3 residues: CASRSSNWTAGETQYF. The CDR3, as DNA: TGTGCCAGCAGGTCCTCCAATTGGACGGCGGGCGAGACCCAGTACTTC.